A single sample gave rise to the 18 T cell receptor beta chains below, sequenced in a study of T cell changes during pregnancy in multiple sclerosis. TCRdb's table, derived via immunoSEQ multiplex PCR, lists solely in-frame clones and lacks some. The table has 65,000 to 85,000 clones, approximately 87% seen once. The sample consisted of peripheral blood, taken after pregnancy. All receptors derive from a female donor in good health, enrolled as a control in a pregnancy study.

This clone was found once. The rearrangement joins TRBV29-1 to TRBJ1-1, with D maybe TRBD1 (5 bases). This CDR3 comprises 12 residues. V lost 8 bases and J 2 bases, leaving 12 bases between the germline ends. Germline-derived CDR1 and CDR2 are SQVTM and ANQGSEA. CDR3 nucleotide sequence: TGCAGCTCAGCAGGGTTTAACACTGAAGCTTTCTTT. Translation gives CSSAGFNTEAFF.

The J gene is TRBJ1-3, the V gene TRBV7-2; D gene uncertain. This CDR3 is 15 amino acids long. Germline CDR1 and CDR2: SGHTA and FQGNSA. Trimming removed 5 bases at V and 2 bases at J, with 13 bases between. The CDR3 spells CASSPGRTPGNTIYF. DNA for the CDR3: TGTGCCAGCAGCCCGGGAAGAACCCCTGGAAACACCATATATTTT.

The chain recombines TRBV9 with TRBJ2-3, with 12 bases aligning to TRBD2. The J segment lost 6 bases and the V segment lost 4 bases, leaving 9 bases of the junction unmatched. Germline CDR1 and CDR2: SGDLS and YYNGEE. CDR3 length equals 16 residues. CDR3 region: CASSPGLAGSEDTQYF. In DNA form, the CDR3 reads TGTGCCAGCAGCCCAGGACTAGCGGGATCCGAGGATACGCAGTATTTT.

The CDR3 region has the DNA TGTGCCAGCAGCTTAGGGAGCGGGAGGGGGTCCTACAATGAGCAGTTCTTC. It is translated as CASSLGSGRGSYNEQFF. This chain joins TRBV7-8 and TRBJ2-1; 10 bases map to TRBD2. Germline CDR1 and CDR2: SGHVS and FQNEAQ. The CDR3 extends over 17 amino acids. The V segment lost 1 base and the J segment 1 base; nucleotides outside the gene matches: 4.

The J gene is TRBJ1-3, the V gene TRBV5-4; weak D call: TRBD1 (5 bases). Germline values: CDR1 SGHNT, CDR2 YYREEE (reference sequence). The CDR3 loop spans 16 amino acids. V was shortened by 4 bases and J by 2 bases, with 16 bases between the two germline ends. Written as DNA, the CDR3 is TGTGCCAGCAGCCCGGCTGGGGACTGGGCTGGAAACACCATATATTTT. Translation gives CASSPAGDWAGNTIYF. Supplemented by reference TRBV5-4 and TRBJ1-3, the full variable domain reads ETGVTQSPTHLIKTRGQQVTLRCSSQSGHNTVSWYQQALGQGPQFIFQYYREEENGRGNFPPRFSGLQFPNYSSELNVNALELDDSALYLCASSPAGDWAGNTIYFGEGSWLTVV.

This clone appeared once. The chain carries TRBV21-1 and TRBJ2-1; the tabulated D call, TRBD1, remains unverified against the DNA. TRBV21-1 is listed as a pseudogene. The CDR3 length is 16 residues. The CDR3 DNA reads as TGTGCCAGCAGCAAAGAGGACAGAAGAGTTTACAATGAGCAGTTCTTC. Translation: CASSKEDRRVYNEQFF.

The chain uses TRBV30 and TRBJ1-4; D uncertain. This CDR3 contains 11 residues. CDR1 and CDR2 (germline): GTSNPN, SVGIG (reference sequence). Trimming shortened V by 3 bases and J by 7 bases, and 6 bases separated the two germline ends. CDR3 residues: CAWRGGEKLFF. The CDR3 nucleotides read TGTGCCTGGAGAGGAGGTGAAAAACTGTTTTTT.

This chain joins TRBV19 and TRBJ2-4; D call uncertain. CDR1 is LNHDA and CDR2 is SQIVND in the germline V gene (reference sequence). Trimming cost V 3 bases and J 4 bases, with 7 bases left between them. The CDR3 sequence is 13 residues long. DNA for the CDR3: TGTGCCAGTAGTATTGGCAGAAAAAACATTCAGTACTTC. It is translated as CASSIGRKNIQYF.

This clone showed up just once. The rearrangement uses TRBV19 and TRBJ2-7; 12 nucleotides align to TRBD2. CDR3 size: 15 residues. CDR1 is LNHDA, CDR2 SQIVND, per germline (reference sequence). V lost 5 bases to trimming and J lost 5 bases; unmatched junction nucleotides: 7. CDR3: CASSQRLAGVDEQYF. Here the CDR3 DNA reads TGTGCCAGTAGTCAACGACTAGCGGGAGTCGACGAGCAGTACTTC.

This clone was detected once. The chain carries TRBV5-1 and TRBJ2-3; TRBD2 is a possible D gene (6 bases). In germline, CDR1 is SGHRS, CDR2 YFSETQ. This CDR3 comprises 14 residues. Trimming took off 0 bases at V and 4 bases at J, with 9 bases between the two ends. CDR3 bases: TGCGCCAGCAGCTTGGAGGTAGCGGCAGATACGCAGTATTTT. It specifies CASSLEVAADTQYF.

The V and J genes are TRBV19 and TRBJ1-1, with 11 bases aligning to TRBD1. The CDR3 consists of 20 residues. The J segment lost 3 bases and the V segment lost 2 bases, leaving 17 bases of the junction unmatched. The germline V gene has CDR1 LNHDA and CDR2 SQIVND (reference sequence). CDR3: CASSILPWGDRGVSDTEAFF. The CDR3 region has the DNA TGTGCCAGTAGTATACTACCCTGGGGGGACAGGGGGGTTTCGGACACTGAAGCTTTCTTT.

The V call is TRBV15, the J call TRBJ2-2; TRBD2 agrees at 10 bases. Per germline, CDR1 LNHNV and CDR2 YYDKDF (reference sequence). J gave up 5 bases and V 1 base, and 1 base lay outside the gene matches. The CDR3 sequence is 15 residues long. CDR3 in DNA: TGTGCCACCAGCAGAGCACTAGCGGGGACCGGGGAGCTGTTTTTT. Translation gives CATSRALAGTGELFF.

This chain connects TRBV7-9 to TRBJ2-2; 9 positions agree with TRBD2. The length of the CDR3 is 16 residues. V was clipped by 1 base and J by 6 bases; unmatched bases: 6. Germline V CDR1 and CDR2: SEHNR, FQNEAQ (reference sequence). The CDR3 reads CASSLEPRLAAGELFF. The CDR3 bases are TGTGCCAGCAGCTTAGAGCCCAGACTAGCGGCCGGGGAGCTGTTTTTT.

V gene TRBV30 combines with J gene TRBJ1-2; tentative D call: TRBD1 (6 bases). Germline V lookup: CDR1 GTSNPN, CDR2 SVGIG (reference sequence). Trimming stripped 5 bases from V and 4 bases from J, with 14 bases between. The CDR3 length is 13 residues. The CDR3 region has the DNA TGTGCCTGGTCTGGGACATCCGGCTATGGCTACACCTTC. Protein: CAWSGTSGYGYTF.

This clone was recorded only once. The chain has TRBV30 and TRBJ2-7; TRBD1 aligns across 7 bases. Unmatched junction bases numbered 2, after V lost 2 bases and J lost 4 bases. Germline-derived CDR1 and CDR2 are GTSNPN and SVGIG (reference sequence). This CDR3 has 12 amino acids. The CDR3 sequence is CAWSRGQYEQYF. CDR3 in DNA: TGTGCCTGGAGTAGGGGGCAGTACGAGCAGTACTTC.

V is TRBV6-4 and J is TRBJ2-2; 11 bases map to TRBD2. V shed 0 bases and J 1 base; nucleotides not matched to a gene: 4. Germline V gene sequence: CDR1 MRHNA, CDR2 SNTAGT. This CDR3 spans 18 amino acids. The chain's CDR3 is CASSDSPLAGGNTGELFF. The CDR3 DNA follows: TGTGCCAGCAGTGACTCCCCCCTAGCGGGAGGGAACACCGGGGAGCTGTTTTTT.

The J gene is TRBJ1-1, the V gene TRBV25-1; TRBD1 might be the D (6 bases). The CDR3 sequence is 15 residues long. CDR1 MGHDK and CDR2 SYGVNS come from the germline V gene. V lost 6 bases to trimming and J lost 6 bases, with 20 bases between them. The CDR3 reads CASSRYAGGAAEAFF. CDR3 coding DNA: TGTGCCAGCAGCCGCTACGCGGGGGGCGCGGCTGAAGCTTTCTTT. The complete variable domain, with remaining parts taken from reference TRBV25-1 and TRBJ1-1, reads EADIYQTPRYLVIGTGKKITLECSQTMGHDKMYWYQQDPGMELHLIHYSYGVNSTEKGDLSSESTVSRIRTEHFPLTLESARPSHTSQYLCASSRYAGGAAEAFFGQGTRLTVV.

This rearrangement joins TRBV5-6 to TRBJ2-1; D unclear. Germline V gene data show CDR1 as SGHDT and CDR2 as YYEEEE. This CDR3 has 13 residues. V lost 2 bases and J 5 bases, leaving 8 bases between the germline ends. DNA of the CDR3: TGTGCCAGCAGCTTCGCGCCGGACAATGAGCAGTTCTTC. This translates into CASSFAPDNEQFF.